This paragraph reports one TCR beta chain. Other DNA sequences from this sample encode an identical CDR3 as well. The entry originates in a study of shared clonotypes between healthy human individuals. The wider study: Each donor had three CD4 naive, three CD4 memory, two CD8 naive and one CD8 memory plate.

The CDR3 consists of 13 residues. Germline CDR1 reads SGHNT; CDR2 reads YYREEE (reference sequence). V lost 2 bases and J 2 bases, leaving 7 bases between the germline ends. Repertoires were generated with immunoSEQ multiplex PCR, while TCRdb's copy carries only in-frame clones and drops some. The table includes roughly 700,000 clones, under 80% detected once. Memory CD4+ cells were the fraction left after CD45RA+ naive selection. This TCR came from a woman in her twenties or thirties in good health. Sequences were obtained from memory CD4+ T cells sorted from blood. This sample's subset: CD45RA-negative fraction. This chain uses TRBV5-4 with TRBJ2-5; D is unresolved. CDR3 in DNA: TGTGCCAGCAGCTTAGGTTATCAAGAGACCCAGTACTTC. The encoded protein is CASSLGYQETQYF.